This T cell receptor beta chain was sequenced in a study of metastatic and nonmetastatic thyroid tumors. Broader study findings: Reports indicated that malignant thyroid tumors showed significantly higher TCR beta diversity than benign nodules did, in blood and tumor.

The sample holds many counts of this clone. Its antigen is currently unknown. V lost 5 bases and J lost 1; bases outside the gene matches: 8. The CDR3 contains 15 residues. The germline CDR1 and CDR2 sequences are MNHNS and SASEGT. All patients were untreated before thyroid surgery. TCRdb re-called the PCR reads with MiXCR. The profile shows around 41,000 clones, roughly 12% of them singletons. This receptor was identified in a female donor with papillary thyroid cancer or a benign thyroid nodule (not recorded which). Some clones in this sample may be carry-over from other donors' samples. The V gene is TRBV6-1, the J gene TRBJ2-7; 7 positions agree with TRBD2. Sequencing used blood. In DNA form, the CDR3 reads TGTGCCAGCAGTTATCCCGGGAGGACGTCCTACGAGCAGTACTTC. Translation gives CASSYPGRTSYEQYF.